This TCR beta chain comes out of a study of T cell responses to AZD1222 COVID-19 vaccine. Sequencing was performed with immunoSEQ multiplex PCR; in TCRdb, only in-frame clones are kept and a portion is missing. Of 150,000 to 200,000 clones in the sample, roughly 88% were seen once. This CDR3 is 16 amino acids long. The V end lost 4 bases, the J end lost 3 bases, and 20 bases lay between the germline ends. Per the germline V gene, CDR1 is SGDLS and CDR2 is YYNGEE. This clonotype originated in an adult who received the AZD1222 COVID-19 vaccine. Specimen: peripheral blood, collected 28 days after the second AZD1222 dose. J is TRBJ2-7 and V is TRBV9, with D possibly matching TRBD1 (6 bases). This CDR3 is CASSLSGAGVVYEQYF. DNA for the CDR3: TGTGCCAGCAGCCTAAGTGGGGCAGGGGTTGTCTACGAGCAGTACTTC.